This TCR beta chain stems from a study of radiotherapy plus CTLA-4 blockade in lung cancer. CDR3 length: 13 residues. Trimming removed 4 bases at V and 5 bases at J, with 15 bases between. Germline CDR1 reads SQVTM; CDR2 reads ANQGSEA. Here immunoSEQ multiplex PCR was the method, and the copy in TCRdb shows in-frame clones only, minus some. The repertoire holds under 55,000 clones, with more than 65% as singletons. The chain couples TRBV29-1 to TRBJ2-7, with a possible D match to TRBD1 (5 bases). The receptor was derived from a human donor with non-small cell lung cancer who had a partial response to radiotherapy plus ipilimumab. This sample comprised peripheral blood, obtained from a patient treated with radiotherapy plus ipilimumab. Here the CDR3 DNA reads TGCAGCGTTGCCTTAGGGGAATGGGACGAGCAGTACTTC. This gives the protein CSVALGEWDEQYF.